This T cell receptor (beta chain) was sequenced in a study of T cells in Graves' hyperthyroidism and ophthalmopathy. General study points: Blood held most thyroid clonotypes expanded above 0.001 frequency.

From RNA transcripts, TCR beta CDR3 regions were amplified. The TCR CDR3 was amplified in a first-round RT-PCR using the HTBI primer set. Using its own MiXCR run on the multiplex PCR reads, TCRdb lists one record per CDR3 protein. The top ten clones hold roughly a fifth of a sample with about 160,000 distinct CDR3 sequences, just under 9.5% of them seen once. Uncontrolled infection, other autoimmune disease, pregnancy or lactation excluded patients. Extraction of PBMCs used roughly 9.6 ml of fresh peripheral blood. This clonotype was seen more than once but under ten times. What it binds is unknown. The sequencing sample was made of blood. This clonotype was sampled from a woman aged 18-29 years with Graves' hyperthyroidism that later progressed to Graves' ophthalmopathy.

CDR3 region: CASSQEKVGTSQIPNTGELFF. In DNA, the CDR3 is TGCGCCAGCAGCCAAGAGAAGGTAGGGACTAGCCAGATCCCGAACACCGGGGAGCTGTTTTTT. The chain recombines TRBV4-1 with TRBJ2-2; 9 bases are a match to TRBD2. The CDR3 length is 21 residues. After removal of 0 bases from V and 0 bases from J, the junction contained 14 bases not matched to a gene. CDR1 and CDR2 (germline): MGHRA, YSYEKL.